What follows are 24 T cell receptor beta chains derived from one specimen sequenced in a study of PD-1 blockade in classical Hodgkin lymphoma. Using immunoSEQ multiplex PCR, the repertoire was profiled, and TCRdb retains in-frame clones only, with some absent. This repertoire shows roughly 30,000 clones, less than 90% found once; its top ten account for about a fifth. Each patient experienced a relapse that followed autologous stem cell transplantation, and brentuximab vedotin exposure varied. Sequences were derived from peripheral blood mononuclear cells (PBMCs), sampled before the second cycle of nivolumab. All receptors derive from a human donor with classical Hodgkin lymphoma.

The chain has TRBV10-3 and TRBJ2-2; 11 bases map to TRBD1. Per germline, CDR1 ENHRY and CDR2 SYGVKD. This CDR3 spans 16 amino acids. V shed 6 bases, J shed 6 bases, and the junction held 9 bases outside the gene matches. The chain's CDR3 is CAISGRGQGDAGELFF. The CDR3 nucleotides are TGTGCCATCAGCGGAAGGGGACAGGGGGACGCCGGGGAGCTGTTTTTT.

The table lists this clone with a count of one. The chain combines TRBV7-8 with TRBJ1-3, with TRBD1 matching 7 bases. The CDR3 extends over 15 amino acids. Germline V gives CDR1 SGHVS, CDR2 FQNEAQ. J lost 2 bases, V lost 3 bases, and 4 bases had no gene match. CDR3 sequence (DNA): TGTGCCAGCAGCTTCGTCAGGGGGGCTGGAAACACCATATATTTT. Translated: CASSFVRGAGNTIYF. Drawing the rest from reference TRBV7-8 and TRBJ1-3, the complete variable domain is GAGVSQSPRYKVAKRGQDVALRCDPISGHVSLFWYQQALGQGPEFLTYFQNEAQLDKSGLPSDRFFAERPEGSVSTLKIQRTQQEDSAVYLCASSFVRGAGNTIYFGEGSWLTVV.

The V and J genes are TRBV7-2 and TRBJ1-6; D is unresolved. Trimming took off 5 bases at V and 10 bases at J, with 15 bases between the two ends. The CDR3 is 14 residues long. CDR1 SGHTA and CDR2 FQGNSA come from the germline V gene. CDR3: CASSAQALGSPLHF. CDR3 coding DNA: TGTGCCAGCAGCGCGCAGGCACTCGGGTCACCCCTCCACTTT. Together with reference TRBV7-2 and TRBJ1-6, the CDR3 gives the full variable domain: GAGVSQSPSNKVTEKGKDVELRCDPISGHTALYWYRQSLGQGLEFLIYFQGNSAPDKSGLPSDRFSAERTGGSVSTLTIQRTQQEDSAVYLCASSAQALGSPLHFGNGTRLTVT.

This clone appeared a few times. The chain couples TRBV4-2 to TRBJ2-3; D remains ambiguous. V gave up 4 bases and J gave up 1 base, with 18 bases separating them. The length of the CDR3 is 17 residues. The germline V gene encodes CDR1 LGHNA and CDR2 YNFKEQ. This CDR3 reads CASSPLPPYSGTDTQYF. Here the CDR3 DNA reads TGTGCCAGCAGCCCCCTCCCCCCGTACTCGGGCACAGATACGCAGTATTTT.

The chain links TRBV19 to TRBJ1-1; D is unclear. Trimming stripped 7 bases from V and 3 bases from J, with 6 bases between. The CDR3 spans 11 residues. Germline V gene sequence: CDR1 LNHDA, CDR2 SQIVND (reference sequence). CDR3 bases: TGTGCCAGTACGTGGGACACTGAAGCTTTCTTT. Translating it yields CASTWDTEAFF.

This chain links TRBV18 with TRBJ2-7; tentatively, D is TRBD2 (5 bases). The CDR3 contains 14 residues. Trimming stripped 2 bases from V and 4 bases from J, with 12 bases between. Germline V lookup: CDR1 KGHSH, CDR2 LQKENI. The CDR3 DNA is TGTGCCAGCTCACCATGGAGCCGGGAATACGAGCAGTACTTC. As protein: CASSPWSREYEQYF.

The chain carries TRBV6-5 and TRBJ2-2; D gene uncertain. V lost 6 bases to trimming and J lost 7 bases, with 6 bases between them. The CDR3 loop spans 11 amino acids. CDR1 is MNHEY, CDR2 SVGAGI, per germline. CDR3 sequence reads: CASSTFGELFF. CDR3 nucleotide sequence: TGTGCCAGCAGCACATTCGGGGAGCTGTTTTTT.

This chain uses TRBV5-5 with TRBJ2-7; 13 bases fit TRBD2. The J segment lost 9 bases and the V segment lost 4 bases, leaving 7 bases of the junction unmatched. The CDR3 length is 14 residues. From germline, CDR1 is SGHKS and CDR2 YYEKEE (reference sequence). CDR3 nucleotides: TGTGCCAGCAGCACCACTAGCGGGAGGGCCGGGCAGTACTTC. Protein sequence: CASSTTSGRAGQYF.

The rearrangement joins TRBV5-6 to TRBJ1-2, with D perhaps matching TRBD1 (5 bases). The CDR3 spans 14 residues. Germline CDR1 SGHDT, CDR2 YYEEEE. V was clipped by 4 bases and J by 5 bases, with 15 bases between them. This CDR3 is CASSPGVDPYGYTF. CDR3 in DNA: TGTGCCAGCAGCCCGGGGGTAGACCCATATGGCTACACCTTC. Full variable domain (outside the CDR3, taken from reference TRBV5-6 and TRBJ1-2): DAGVTQSPTHLIKTRGQQVTLRCSPKSGHDTVSWYQQALGQGPQFIFQYYEEEERQRGNFPDRFSGHQFPNYSSELNVNALLLGDSALYLCASSPGVDPYGYTFGSGTRLTVV.

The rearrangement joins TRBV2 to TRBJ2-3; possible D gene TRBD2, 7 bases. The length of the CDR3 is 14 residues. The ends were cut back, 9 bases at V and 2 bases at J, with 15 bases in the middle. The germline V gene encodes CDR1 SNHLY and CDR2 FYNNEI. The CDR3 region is CARRGALNTDTQYF. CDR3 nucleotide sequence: TGTGCCAGACGGGGGGCCTTAAACACAGATACGCAGTATTTT.

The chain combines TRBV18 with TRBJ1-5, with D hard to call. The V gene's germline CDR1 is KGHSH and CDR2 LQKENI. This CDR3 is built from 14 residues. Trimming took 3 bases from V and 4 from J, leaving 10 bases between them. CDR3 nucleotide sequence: TGTGCCAGCTCACCCGGAATCGCGAATCAGCCCCAGCATTTT. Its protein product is CASSPGIANQPQHF.

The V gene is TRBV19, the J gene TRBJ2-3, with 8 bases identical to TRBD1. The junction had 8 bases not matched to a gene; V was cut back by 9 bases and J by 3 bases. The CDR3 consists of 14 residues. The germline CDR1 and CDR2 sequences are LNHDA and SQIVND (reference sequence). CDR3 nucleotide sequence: TGTGCCAGCGCTAGACAGGGGATAACAGATACGCAGTATTTT. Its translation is CASARQGITDTQYF.

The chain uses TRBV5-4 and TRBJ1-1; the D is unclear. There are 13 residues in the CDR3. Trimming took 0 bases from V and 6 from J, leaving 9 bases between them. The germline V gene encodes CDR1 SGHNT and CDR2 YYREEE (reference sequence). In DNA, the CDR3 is TGTGCCAGCAGCTTGGCCGGAGTCGCTGAAGCTTTCTTT. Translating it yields CASSLAGVAEAFF.

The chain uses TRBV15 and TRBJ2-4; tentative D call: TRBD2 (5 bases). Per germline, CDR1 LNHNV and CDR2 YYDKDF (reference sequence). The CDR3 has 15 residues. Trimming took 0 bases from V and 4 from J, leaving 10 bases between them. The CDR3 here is CATSREDWEKNIQYF. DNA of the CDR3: TGTGCCACCAGCAGAGAAGATTGGGAGAAAAACATTCAGTACTTC.

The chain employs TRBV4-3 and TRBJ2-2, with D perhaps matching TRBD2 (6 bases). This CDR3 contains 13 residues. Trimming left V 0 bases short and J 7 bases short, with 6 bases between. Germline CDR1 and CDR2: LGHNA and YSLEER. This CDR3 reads CASSQEAGGELFF. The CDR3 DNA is TGCGCCAGCAGCCAAGAAGCGGGCGGGGAGCTGTTTTTT.

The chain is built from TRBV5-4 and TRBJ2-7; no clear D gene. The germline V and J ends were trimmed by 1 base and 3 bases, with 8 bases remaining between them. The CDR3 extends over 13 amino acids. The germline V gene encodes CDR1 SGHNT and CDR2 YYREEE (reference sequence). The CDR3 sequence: CASSLRPNYEQYF. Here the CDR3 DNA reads TGTGCCAGCAGCTTGCGGCCCAACTACGAGCAGTACTTC.

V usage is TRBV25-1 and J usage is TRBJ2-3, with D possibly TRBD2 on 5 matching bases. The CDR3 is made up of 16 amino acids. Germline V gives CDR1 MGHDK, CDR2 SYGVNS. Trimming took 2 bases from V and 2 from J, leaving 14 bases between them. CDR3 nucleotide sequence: TGTGCCAGCAGTGAAGGGAGCGGTTTCAACACAGATACGCAGTATTTT. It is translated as CASSEGSGFNTDTQYF.

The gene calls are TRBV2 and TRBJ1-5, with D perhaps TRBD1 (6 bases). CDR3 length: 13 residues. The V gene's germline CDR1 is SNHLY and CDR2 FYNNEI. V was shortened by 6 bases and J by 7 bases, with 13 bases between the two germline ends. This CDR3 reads CASRGTGSQPQHF. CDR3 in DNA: TGTGCCAGCAGAGGTACAGGGTCCCAGCCCCAGCATTTT.

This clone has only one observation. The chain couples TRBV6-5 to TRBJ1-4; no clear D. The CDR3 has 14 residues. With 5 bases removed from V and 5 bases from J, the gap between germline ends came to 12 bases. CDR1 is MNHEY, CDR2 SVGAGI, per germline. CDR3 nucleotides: TGTGCCAGCAGTGAAGGGAGCGGGAATGAAAAACTGTTTTTT. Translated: CASSEGSGNEKLFF.

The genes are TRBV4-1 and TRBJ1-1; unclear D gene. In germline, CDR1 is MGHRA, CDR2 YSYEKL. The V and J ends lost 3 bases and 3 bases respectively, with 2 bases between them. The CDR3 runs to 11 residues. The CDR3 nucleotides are TGCGCCAGCAGCCATCACACTGAAGCTTTCTTT. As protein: CASSHHTEAFF.

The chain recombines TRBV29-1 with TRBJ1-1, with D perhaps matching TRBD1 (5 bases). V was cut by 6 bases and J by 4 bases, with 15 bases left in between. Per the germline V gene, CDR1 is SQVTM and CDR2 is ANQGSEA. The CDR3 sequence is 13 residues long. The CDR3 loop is CSVAMGVSTEAFF. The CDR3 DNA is TGCAGCGTCGCTATGGGGGTAAGCACTGAAGCTTTCTTT.

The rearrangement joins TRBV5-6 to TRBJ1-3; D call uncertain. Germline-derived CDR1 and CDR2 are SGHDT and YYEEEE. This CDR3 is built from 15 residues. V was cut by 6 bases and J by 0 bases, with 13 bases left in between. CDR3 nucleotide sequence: TGTGCCAGCATGGCCCCAGCACTCTCTGGAAACACCATATATTTT. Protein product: CASMAPALSGNTIYF.

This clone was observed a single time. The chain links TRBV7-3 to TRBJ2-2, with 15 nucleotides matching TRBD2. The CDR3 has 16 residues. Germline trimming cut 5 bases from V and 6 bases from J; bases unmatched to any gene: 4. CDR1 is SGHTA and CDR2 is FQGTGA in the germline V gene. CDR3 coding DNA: TGTGCCAGCAGCCGGACTAGCGGGAGGGCCTCCGGGGAGCTGTTTTTT. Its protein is CASSRTSGRASGELFF.

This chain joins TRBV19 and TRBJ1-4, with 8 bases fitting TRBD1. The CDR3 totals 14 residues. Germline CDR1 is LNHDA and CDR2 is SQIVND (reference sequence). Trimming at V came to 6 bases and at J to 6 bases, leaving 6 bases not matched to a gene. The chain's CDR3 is CASRRTGNHEKLFF. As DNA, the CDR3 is TGTGCCAGTAGGCGGACAGGGAATCATGAAAAACTGTTTTTT.